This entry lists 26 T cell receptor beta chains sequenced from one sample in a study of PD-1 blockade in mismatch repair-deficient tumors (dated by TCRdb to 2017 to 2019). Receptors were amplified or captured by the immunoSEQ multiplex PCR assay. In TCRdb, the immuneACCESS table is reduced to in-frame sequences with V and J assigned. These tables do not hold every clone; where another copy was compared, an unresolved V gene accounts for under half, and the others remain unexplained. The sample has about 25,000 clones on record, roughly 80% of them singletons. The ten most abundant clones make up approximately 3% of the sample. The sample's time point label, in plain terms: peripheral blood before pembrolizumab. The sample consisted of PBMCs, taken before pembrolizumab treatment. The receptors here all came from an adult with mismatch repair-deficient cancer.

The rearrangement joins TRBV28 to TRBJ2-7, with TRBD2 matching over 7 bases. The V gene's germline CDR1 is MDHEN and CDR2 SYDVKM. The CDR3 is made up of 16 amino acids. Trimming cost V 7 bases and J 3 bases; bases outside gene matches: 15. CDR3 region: CASTPPGEGAFYEQYF. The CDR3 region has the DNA TGTGCCAGCACCCCCCCGGGGGAGGGTGCTTTCTACGAGCAGTACTTC.

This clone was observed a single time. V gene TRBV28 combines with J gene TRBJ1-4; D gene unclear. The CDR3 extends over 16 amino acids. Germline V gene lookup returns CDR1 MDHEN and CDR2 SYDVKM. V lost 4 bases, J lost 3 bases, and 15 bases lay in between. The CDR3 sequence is CASSSVRNKANEKLFF. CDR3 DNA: TGTGCCAGCAGTTCTGTCAGGAATAAGGCTAATGAAAAACTGTTTTTT.

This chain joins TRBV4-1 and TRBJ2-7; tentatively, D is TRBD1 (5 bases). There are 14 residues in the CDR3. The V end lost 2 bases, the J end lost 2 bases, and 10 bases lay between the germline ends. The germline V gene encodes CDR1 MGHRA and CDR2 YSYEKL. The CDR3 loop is CASSQLRQTYEQYF. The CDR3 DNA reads TGCGCCAGCAGCCAACTCCGACAGACCTACGAGCAGTACTTC.

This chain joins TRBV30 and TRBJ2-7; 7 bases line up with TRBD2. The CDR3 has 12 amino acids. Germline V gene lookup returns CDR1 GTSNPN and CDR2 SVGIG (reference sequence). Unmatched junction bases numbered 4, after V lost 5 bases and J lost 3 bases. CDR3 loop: CAWGLADYEQYF. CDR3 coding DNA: TGTGCCTGGGGTCTAGCGGACTACGAGCAGTACTTC.

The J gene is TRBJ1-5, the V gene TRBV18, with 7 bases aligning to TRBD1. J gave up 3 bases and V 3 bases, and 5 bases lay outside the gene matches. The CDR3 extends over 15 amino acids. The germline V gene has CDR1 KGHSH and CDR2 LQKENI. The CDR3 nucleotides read TGTGCCAGCTCACCGGGGCAGGGGGTCAATCAGCCCCAGCATTTT. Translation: CASSPGQGVNQPQHF.

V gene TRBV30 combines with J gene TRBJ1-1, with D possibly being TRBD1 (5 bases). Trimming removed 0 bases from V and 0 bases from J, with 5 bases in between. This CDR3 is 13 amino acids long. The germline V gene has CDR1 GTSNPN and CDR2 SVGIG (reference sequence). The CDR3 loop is CAWSVGVNTEAFF. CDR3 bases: TGTGCCTGGAGTGTAGGGGTGAACACTGAAGCTTTCTTT.

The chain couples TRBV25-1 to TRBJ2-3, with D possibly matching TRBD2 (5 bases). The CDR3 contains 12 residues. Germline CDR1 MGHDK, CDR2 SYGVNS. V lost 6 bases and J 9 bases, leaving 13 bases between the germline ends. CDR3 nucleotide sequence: TGTGCCAGCAGCCTTGGGAGTTTCACGCAGTATTTT. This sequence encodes CASSLGSFTQYF.

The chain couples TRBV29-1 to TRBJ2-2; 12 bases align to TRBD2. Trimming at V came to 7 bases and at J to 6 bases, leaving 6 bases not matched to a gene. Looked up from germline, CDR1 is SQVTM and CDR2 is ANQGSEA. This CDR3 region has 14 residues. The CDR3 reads CSAELAGGAGELFF. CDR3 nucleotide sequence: TGCAGCGCCGAGCTAGCGGGAGGGGCCGGGGAGCTGTTTTTT.

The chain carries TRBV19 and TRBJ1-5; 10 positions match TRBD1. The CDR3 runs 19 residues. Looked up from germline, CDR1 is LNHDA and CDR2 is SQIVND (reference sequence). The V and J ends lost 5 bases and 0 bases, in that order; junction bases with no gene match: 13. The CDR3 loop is CASSVLMGQGINSNQPQHF. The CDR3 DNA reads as TGTGCCAGTAGTGTTCTCATGGGACAGGGGATTAATAGCAATCAGCCCCAGCATTTT.

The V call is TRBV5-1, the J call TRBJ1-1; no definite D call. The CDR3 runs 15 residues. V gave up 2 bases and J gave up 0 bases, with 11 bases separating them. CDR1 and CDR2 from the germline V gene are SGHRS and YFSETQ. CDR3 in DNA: TGCGCCAGCAGCTTCCAGGCCAACATGAACACTGAAGCTTTCTTT. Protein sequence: CASSFQANMNTEAFF.

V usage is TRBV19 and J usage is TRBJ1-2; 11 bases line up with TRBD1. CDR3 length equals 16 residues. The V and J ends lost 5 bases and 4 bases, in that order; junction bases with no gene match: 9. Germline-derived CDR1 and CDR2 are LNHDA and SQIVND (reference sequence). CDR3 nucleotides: TGTGCCAGTAGTCTGCGGACAGGGGGCGATATCTATGGCTACACCTTC. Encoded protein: CASSLRTGGDIYGYTF.

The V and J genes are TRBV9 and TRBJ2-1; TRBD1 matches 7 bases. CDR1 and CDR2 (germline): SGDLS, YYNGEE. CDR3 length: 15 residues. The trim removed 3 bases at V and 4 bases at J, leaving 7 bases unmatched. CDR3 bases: TGTGCCAGCAGCGCCCGACAGGGTAGGTACAATGAGCAGTTCTTC. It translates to CASSARQGRYNEQFF.

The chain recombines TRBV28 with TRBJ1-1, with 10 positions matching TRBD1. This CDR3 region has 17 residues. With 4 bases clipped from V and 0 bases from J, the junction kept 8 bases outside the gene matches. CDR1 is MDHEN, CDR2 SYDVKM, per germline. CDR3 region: CASSSPRQGAMNTEAFF. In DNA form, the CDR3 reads TGTGCCAGCAGTTCCCCTCGACAGGGGGCTATGAACACTGAAGCTTTCTTT.

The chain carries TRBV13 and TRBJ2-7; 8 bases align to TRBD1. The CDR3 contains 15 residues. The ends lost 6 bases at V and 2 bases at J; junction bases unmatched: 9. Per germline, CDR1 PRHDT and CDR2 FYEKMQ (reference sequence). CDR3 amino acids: CASSYRGSGAYEQYF. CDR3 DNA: TGTGCCAGCAGTTACAGGGGGAGTGGGGCCTACGAGCAGTACTTC.

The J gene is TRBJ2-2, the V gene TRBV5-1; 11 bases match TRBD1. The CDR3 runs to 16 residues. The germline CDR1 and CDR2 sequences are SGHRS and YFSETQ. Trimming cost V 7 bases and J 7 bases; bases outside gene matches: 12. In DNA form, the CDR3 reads TGCGCCAGCCTTCCGGGACAGGGGGTTAGAAGCGGGGAGCTGTTTTTT. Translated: CASLPGQGVRSGELFF.

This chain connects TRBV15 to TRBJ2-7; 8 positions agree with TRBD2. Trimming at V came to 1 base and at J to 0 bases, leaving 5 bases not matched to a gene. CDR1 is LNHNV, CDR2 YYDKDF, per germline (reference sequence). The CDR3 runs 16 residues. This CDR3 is CATSRGETSVSYEQYF. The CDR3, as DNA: TGTGCCACCAGCAGAGGTGAGACTAGCGTCTCCTACGAGCAGTACTTC. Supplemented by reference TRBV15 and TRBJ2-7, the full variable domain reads DAMVIQNPRYQVTQFGKPVTLSCSQTLNHNVMYWYQQKSSQAPKLLFHYYDKDFNNEADTPDNFQSRRPNTSFCFLDIRSPGLGDTAMYLCATSRGETSVSYEQYFGPGTRLTVT.

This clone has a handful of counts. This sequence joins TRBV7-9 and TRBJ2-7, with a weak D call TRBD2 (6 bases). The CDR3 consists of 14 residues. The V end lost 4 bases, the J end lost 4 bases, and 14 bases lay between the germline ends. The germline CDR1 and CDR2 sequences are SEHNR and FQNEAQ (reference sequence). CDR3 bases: TGTGCCAGCAGCTCCTCCGGGACTGGTTACGAGCAGTACTTC. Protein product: CASSSSGTGYEQYF.

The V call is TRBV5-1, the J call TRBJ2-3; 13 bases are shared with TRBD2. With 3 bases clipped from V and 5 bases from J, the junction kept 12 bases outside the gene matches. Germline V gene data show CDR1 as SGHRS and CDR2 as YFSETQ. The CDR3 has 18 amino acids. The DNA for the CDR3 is TGCGCCAGCAGCTCTCGCTCCCGACTAGCGGGAGGAATAGATACGCAGTATTTT. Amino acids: CASSSRSRLAGGIDTQYF.

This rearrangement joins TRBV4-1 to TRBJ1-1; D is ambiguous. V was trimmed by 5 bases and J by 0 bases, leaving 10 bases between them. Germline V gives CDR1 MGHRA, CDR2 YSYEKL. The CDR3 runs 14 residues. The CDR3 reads CASSFLPVNTEAFF. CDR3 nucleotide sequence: TGCGCCAGCAGCTTCTTGCCAGTGAACACTGAAGCTTTCTTT.

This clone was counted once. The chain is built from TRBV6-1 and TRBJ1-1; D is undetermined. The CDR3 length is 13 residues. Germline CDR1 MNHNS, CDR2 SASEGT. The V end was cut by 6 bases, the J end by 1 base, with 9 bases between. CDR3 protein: CASSPIPNTEAFF. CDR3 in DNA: TGTGCCAGCAGCCCTATTCCGAACACTGAAGCTTTCTTT.

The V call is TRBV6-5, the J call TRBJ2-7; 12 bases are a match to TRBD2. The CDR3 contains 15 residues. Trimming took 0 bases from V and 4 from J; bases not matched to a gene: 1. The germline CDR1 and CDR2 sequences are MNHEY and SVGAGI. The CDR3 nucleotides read TGTGCCAGCAGTTACTCACTAGCGGGAGGATACGAGCAGTACTTC. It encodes CASSYSLAGGYEQYF.

CDR3 DNA: TGTGCCAGCGCCGCCGGGGGGCCCGAAAAACTGTTTTTT. Its protein product is CASAAGGPEKLFF. The chain links TRBV27 to TRBJ1-4; tentative D call: TRBD1 (6 bases). The CDR3 sequence is 13 residues long. V was cut by 8 bases and J by 8 bases, with 15 bases left in between. CDR1 MNHEY and CDR2 SMNVEV come from the germline V gene (reference sequence). Variable domain in full (rest from reference TRBV27 and TRBJ1-4): EAQVTQNPRYLITVTGKKLTVTCSQNMNHEYMSWYRQDPGLGLRQIYYSMNVEVTDKGDVPEGYKVSRKEKRNFPLILESPSPNQTSLYFCASAAGGPEKLFFGSGTQLSVL.

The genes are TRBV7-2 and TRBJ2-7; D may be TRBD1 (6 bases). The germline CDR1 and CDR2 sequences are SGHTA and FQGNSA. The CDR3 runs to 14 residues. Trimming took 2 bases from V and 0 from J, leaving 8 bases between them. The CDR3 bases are TGTGCCAGCAGCTTACAGGGGTTCTCCTACGAGCAGTACTTC. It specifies CASSLQGFSYEQYF. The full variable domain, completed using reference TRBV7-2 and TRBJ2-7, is GAGVSQSPSNKVTEKGKDVELRCDPISGHTALYWYRQSLGQGLEFLIYFQGNSAPDKSGLPSDRFSAERTGGSVSTLTIQRTQQEDSAVYLCASSLQGFSYEQYFGPGTRLTVT.

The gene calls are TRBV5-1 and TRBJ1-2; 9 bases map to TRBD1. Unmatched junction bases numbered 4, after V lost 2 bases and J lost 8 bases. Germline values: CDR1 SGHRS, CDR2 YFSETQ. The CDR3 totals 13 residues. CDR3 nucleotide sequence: TGCGCCAGCAGCTTACAGGGGGCGGAGGGCTACACCTTC. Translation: CASSLQGAEGYTF.

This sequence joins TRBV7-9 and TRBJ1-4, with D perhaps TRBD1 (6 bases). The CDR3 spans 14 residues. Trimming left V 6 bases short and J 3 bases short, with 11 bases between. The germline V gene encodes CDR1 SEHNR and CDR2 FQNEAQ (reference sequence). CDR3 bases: TGTGCCAGCAGACTACAGGGCGCTAATGAAAAACTGTTTTTT. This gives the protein CASRLQGANEKLFF.

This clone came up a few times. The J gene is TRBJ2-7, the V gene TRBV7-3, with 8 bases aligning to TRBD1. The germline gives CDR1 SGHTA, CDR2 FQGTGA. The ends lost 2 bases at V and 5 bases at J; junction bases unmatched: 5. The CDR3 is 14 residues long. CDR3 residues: CASSLDRGWDEQYF. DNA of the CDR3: TGTGCCAGCAGCTTAGACAGGGGCTGGGACGAGCAGTACTTC.